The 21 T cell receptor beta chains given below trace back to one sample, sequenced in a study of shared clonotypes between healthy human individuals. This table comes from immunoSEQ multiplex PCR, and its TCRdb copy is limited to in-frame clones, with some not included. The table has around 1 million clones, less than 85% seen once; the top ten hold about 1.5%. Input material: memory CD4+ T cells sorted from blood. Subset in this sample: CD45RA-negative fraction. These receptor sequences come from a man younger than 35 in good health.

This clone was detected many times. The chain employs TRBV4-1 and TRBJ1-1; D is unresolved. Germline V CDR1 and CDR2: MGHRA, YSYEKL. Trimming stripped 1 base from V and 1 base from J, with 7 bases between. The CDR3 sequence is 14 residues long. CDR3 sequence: CASSQVATNTEAFF. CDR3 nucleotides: TGCGCCAGCAGCCAAGTTGCAACGAACACTGAAGCTTTCTTT.

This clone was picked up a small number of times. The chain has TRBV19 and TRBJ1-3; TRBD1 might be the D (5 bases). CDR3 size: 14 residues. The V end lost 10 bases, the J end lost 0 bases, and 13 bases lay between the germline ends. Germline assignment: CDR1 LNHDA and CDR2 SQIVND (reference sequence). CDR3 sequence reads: CATTRGGSGNTIYF. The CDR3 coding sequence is TGTGCCACCACTCGGGGGGGCTCTGGAAACACCATATATTTT.

The CDR3 region is CASNKGFGNTEAFF. Written as DNA, the CDR3 is TGTGCCAGCAATAAGGGTTTCGGGAACACTGAAGCTTTCTTT. This rearrangement joins TRBV28 to TRBJ1-1; no clear D gene. This CDR3 comprises 14 residues. V was cut by 7 bases and J by 1 base, with 13 bases left in between. Per germline, CDR1 MDHEN and CDR2 SYDVKM.

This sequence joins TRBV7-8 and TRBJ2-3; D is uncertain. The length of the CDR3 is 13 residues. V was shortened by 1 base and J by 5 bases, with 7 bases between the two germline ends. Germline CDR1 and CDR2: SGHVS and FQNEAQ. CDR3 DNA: TGTGCCAGCAGCTTAGATGGGATAGATACGCAGTATTTT. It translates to CASSLDGIDTQYF.

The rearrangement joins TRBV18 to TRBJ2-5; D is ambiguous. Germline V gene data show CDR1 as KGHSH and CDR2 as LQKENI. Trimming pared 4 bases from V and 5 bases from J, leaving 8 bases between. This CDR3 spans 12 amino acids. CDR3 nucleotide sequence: TGTGCCAGCTCACGATTGACGGAGACCCAGTACTTC. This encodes CASSRLTETQYF.

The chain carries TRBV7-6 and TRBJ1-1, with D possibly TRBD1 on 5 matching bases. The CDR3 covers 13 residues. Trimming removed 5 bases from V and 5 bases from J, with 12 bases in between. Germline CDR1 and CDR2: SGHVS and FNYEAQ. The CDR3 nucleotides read TGTGCCAGCAGCATTCGAAGGGGAACTGAAGCTTTCTTT. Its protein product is CASSIRRGTEAFF.

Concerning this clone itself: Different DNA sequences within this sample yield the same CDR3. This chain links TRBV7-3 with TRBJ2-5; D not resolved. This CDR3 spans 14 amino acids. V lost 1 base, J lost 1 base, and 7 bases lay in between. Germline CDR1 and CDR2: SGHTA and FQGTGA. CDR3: CASSLNGIQETQYF. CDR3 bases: TGTGCCAGCAGCTTAAATGGAATCCAAGAGACCCAGTACTTC. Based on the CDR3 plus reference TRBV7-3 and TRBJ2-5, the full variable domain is GAGVSQTPSNKVTEKGKYVELRCDPISGHTALYWYRQSLGQGPEFLIYFQGTGAADDSGLPNDRFFAVRPEGSVSTLKIQRTERGDSAVYLCASSLNGIQETQYFGPGTRLLVL.

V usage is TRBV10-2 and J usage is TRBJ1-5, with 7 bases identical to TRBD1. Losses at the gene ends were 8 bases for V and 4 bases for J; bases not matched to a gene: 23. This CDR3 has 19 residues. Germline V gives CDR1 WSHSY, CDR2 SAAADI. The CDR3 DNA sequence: TGCGCCAGCCCTAAAGGGGGACAGTCCCTGCCTACTTCGAATCAGCCCCAGCATTTT. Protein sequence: CASPKGGQSLPTSNQPQHF.

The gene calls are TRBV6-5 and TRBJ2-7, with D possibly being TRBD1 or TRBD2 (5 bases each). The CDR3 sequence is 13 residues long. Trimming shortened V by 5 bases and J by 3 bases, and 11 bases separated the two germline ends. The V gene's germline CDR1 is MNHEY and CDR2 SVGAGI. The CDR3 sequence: CASSQLRGYEQYF. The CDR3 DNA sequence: TGTGCCAGCAGTCAACTGAGGGGCTACGAGCAGTACTTC.

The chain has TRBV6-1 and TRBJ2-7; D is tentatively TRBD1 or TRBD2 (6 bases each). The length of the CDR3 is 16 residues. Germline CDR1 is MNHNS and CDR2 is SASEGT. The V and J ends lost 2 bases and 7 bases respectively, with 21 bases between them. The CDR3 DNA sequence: TGTGCCAGCAGTGAATTGGTTTGGGGGGCTAGAACGGAGCAGTACTTC. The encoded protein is CASSELVWGARTEQYF.

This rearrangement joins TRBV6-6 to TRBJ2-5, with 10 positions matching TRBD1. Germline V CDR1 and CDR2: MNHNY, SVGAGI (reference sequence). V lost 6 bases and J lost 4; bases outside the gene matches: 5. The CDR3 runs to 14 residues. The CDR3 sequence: CASSRRQGAETQYF. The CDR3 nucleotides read TGTGCCAGCAGCCGACGACAGGGGGCAGAGACCCAGTACTTC.

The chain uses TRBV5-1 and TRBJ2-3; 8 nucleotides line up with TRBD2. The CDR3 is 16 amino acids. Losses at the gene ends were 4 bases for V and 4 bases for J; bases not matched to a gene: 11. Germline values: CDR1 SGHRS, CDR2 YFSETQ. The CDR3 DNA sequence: TGCGCCAGCAGCCCGTCGGGGGGGTTTGTGCCAGATACGCAGTATTTT. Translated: CASSPSGGFVPDTQYF.

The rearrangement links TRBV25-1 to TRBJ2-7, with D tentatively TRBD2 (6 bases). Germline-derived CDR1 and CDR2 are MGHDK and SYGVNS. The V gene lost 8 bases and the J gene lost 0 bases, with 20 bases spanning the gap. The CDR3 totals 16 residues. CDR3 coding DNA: TGTGCCAGCCGCGCGAACCTCGGGACTGCCTCCTACGAGCAGTACTTC. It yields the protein CASRANLGTASYEQYF.

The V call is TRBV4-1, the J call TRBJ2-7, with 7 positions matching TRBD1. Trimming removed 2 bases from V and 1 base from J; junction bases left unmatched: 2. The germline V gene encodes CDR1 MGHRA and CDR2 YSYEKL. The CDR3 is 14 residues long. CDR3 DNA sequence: TGCGCCAGCAGCCAAACAGGGGTTTCCTACGAGCAGTACTTC. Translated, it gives CASSQTGVSYEQYF.

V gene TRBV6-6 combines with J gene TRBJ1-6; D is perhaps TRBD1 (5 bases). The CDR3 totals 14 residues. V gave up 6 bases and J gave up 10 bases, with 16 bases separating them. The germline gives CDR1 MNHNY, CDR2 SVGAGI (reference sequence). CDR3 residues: CASRSGTPVSPLHF. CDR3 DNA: TGTGCCAGCAGGTCCGGGACTCCTGTGTCACCCCTCCACTTT.

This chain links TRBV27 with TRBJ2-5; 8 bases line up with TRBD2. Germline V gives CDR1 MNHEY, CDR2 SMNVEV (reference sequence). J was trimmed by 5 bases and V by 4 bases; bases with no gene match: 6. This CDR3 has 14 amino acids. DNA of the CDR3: TGTGCCAGCAGTTCGGCGGGGGGTCGGGAGACCCAGTACTTC. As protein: CASSSAGGRETQYF.

The CDR3 loop is CASRFSDRGSAYEQYF. CDR3 bases: TGTGCCAGTCGATTTTCGGACAGGGGAAGCGCCTACGAGCAGTACTTC. The V call is TRBV19, the J call TRBJ2-7; 9 nucleotides line up with TRBD1. V was pared by 8 bases and J by 2 bases, with 13 bases of the junction left unmatched. Germline V CDR1 and CDR2: LNHDA, SQIVND (reference sequence). This CDR3 spans 16 amino acids.

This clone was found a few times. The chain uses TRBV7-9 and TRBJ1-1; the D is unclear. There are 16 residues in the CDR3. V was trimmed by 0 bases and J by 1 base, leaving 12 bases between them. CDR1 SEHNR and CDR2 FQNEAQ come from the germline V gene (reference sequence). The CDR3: CASSLARDWENTEAFF. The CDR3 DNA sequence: TGTGCCAGCAGCTTAGCGCGTGACTGGGAGAACACTGAAGCTTTCTTT.

CDR3 sequence: CAIRALLVGEQFF. The CDR3 region has the DNA TGTGCCATCAGAGCGCTCCTAGTCGGTGAGCAGTTCTTC. The chain recombines TRBV10-3 with TRBJ2-1; D is ambiguous. Trimming shortened V by 6 bases and J by 9 bases, and 15 bases separated the two germline ends. Germline V gene lookup returns CDR1 ENHRY and CDR2 SYGVKD. CDR3 length equals 13 residues.

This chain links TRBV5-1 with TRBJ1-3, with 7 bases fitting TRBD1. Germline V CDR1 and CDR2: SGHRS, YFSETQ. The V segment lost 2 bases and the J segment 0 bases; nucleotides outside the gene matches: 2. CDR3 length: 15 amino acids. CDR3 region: CASSLDRVSGNTIYF. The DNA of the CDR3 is TGCGCCAGCAGCTTAGACAGGGTCTCTGGAAACACCATATATTTT.

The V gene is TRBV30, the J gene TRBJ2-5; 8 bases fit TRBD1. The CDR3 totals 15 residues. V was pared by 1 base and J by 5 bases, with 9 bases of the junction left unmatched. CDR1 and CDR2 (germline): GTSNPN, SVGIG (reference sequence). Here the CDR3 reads CAWSGTGMGLETQYF. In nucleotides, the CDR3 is TGTGCCTGGAGTGGGACAGGGATGGGTCTCGAGACCCAGTACTTC.